Reported below is one T cell receptor beta chain. Its antigen specificity is not known. No qualities accompany the bases; no much larger clone lies one base away. The cohort comprised 550 to 700 healthy bone marrow donors. At the time of sampling, every cohort member was nominally healthy, though immune exposures that went unrecorded were likely present. The donor tested CMV seronegative and was one of the 352 seronegative cohort members. A peripheral blood sample was collected from each donor, and TCR beta sequencing was performed on peripheral blood mononuclear cells. The Qiagen DNeasy Blood Extraction Kit was used to extract genomic DNA from the blood cell samples. Preparation of the library involved the immunoSEQ multiplex PCR assay. For the multiplex PCR, a mixture combining 60 forward primers for TCR Vbeta segments and 13 reverse primers for TCR Jbeta segments was used. The CDR3 region of rearranged TCR beta genes was amplified from genomic DNA with a multiplex PCR assay. On the Illumina HiSeq System, the amplified TCR beta libraries were sequenced as 87-base-pair reads. Per the authors' processing: A later analysis tallied approximately 87 million unique TCR beta chains across the 666 repertoires, and some 12 million of those chains were shared by two or more donors. To remove PCR and sequencing errors, raw reads were error-corrected and collapsed into unique sequences using a nearest-neighbor algorithm that merged closely related sequences. CDR3 sequences were aligned to IMGT reference sequences to assign V, D and J gene segments. Each retained sequence needed at least a six-nucleotide match to both a V gene segment and a J gene segment. Rearrangements were classified as productive when the CDR3 lacked stop codons and remained in frame with V and J, and all other rearrangements were classified as non-productive. CDR3 was defined according to IMGT convention as the region running from the second conserved V-encoded cysteine to the conserved J-encoded phenylalanine. In an earlier analysis of roughly 580 of the donors, sequences lacking an unambiguous match to a single V gene segment were excluded. In an earlier analysis of around 590 of the donors, a V segment was called functional when productive rearrangements were above 56.7%, and segregating when the standard deviation between donors exceeded 5%. A statistical classification framework was built to diagnose cytomegalovirus status from the catalog of TCR beta chain sequences. V and J gene assignment, in a later analysis, came from comparing TCR nucleotide sequences with IMGT/GENE-DB human TR gene sequences. The TCRdist pipeline was used in a later analysis to assign CDR3 sequences and most-parsimonious VDJ recombination scenarios. In a later analysis, every TCR beta chain was defined by the combination of its CDR3 amino acid sequence and its V-gene family, and reads without a unique V-gene family were dropped. A later analysis removed 500 to 650 highly shared, low-generation-probability nucleotide sequences to deal with suspected cross-contamination and a sequencing artifact. In a later analysis, a clonal expansion index for each public chain was calculated from normalized within-repertoire ranks of inferred template counts. In a later analysis, generation probabilities were computed with a VDJ recombination model fitted to out-of-frame rearrangements, and the resulting probabilities were checked against IGoR. A later analysis scored TCR-TCR, TCR-HLA and TCR-CMV co-occurrence with hypergeometric tests, applying a repertoire-size bias correction to TCR pairs. To estimate false discovery rates, a later analysis permuted the HLA or CMV assignments 20 times. In a later analysis, co-occurring TCRs were grouped with DBSCAN, and TCRdist sequence similarity was added when clustering was performed within HLA-allele-positive subsets. Repertoires with fewer than 30,000 or more than 120,000 public chains were left out of co-occurrence clustering, as were about 5 repertoires with anomalous nucleotide sharing. Imported from immuneACCESS, the table was reduced by TCRdb to in-frame sequences with V and J called. These copies leave out some clones; in studies compared against another copy, an unresolved V gene accounts for under half, and the cause of the remainder is not known. From that table come the V and J calls and clone size; the DNA was used to work out D and trimming. This sample is represented by 150,000 to 180,000 clones; around 80% of them were singletons. Around 1.5% of the sample belongs to the ten largest clones.

These data belong to a study of cytomegalovirus exposure and HLA in healthy donors (dated 2017 in TCRdb). Study-level background: An earlier analysis of approximately 590 of the donors reported about 250 Gb of sequence data and roughly 110 million unique TCR beta sequences from about 200 million T cells. Class I and class II HLA loci were covered by the typing at four-digit resolution. Typing coverage differed by locus: A, B, C, DRB1 and DQB1 were typed in roughly 629-630 donors, DQA1 in roughly 500, DPA1 in 600 to 610, and DPB1 in approximately 450. Donor age, sex, ethnicity and CMV serostatus were compiled alongside the repertoire data. Roughly 300 gigabases of sequencing data and 75 million to 85 million unique TCR sequences made up an early release that covered about 640 HLA-typed donors. Genome-wide SNP genotypes for about 65% of the roughly 670 donors were used in a later genetic analysis, which treated that subset as a discovery cohort. To predict cytomegalovirus infection status, the study combined high-throughput TCR immunosequencing, statistical association of individual TCRs with disease status, and machine learning. Because of strong linkage in the cohort, four or five DR-DQ haplotypes were treated as single units for association and clustering. Along with the roughly 700-subject first cohort, a separate validation cohort of over a hundred different subjects was used. To decide whether each TCR beta V gene segment behaved as functional or pseudogenic, an earlier analysis of some 580 of the donors relied on high-throughput TCR beta sequencing. Using immunosequencing, the study profiled T cell repertoires from 666 subjects and related those repertoires to cytomegalovirus serostatus. The study aimed to test whether cataloging public T cell receptors could reveal signatures of past pathogen exposure. Every repertoire in the discovery cohort had been generated on one and the same sequencing platform. In the later analysis, no new phenotypic data were used to find candidate immune exposures; instead, reliance was placed on TCR beta sequences and their occurrence across donors. Among the approximately 400 genotyped donors, 75% to 90% belonged to the genetic ancestry cluster associated with self-reported Caucasian donors. Among 398 genotyped donors of the cohort, an average of around 240,000 unique TCR beta nucleotide sequences was sequenced per donor, of which about 18% were non-productive. A later analysis re-analyzed previously published TCR beta repertoires from roughly 630 donors and added high-resolution HLA genotyping to study TCR occurrence patterns. Broad study findings and their caveats: The authors suggested that the approach could potentially be generalized to other disease states and immunological phenotypes. A few of the identified cytomegalovirus-associated TCR beta chains were confirmed in vitro to be specific for cytomegalovirus antigens. V-gene and J-gene trimming of TCR beta chains was associated with a missense DCLRE1C variant in a later genetic analysis, and the association was replicated in an independent cohort. A later analysis found that TCR association rates varied across HLA loci, with DRB1 alleles showing the most associated TCRs and HLA-C alleles the fewest. Only TCR beta chains were sequenced in this cohort, and the absence of alpha or paired-chain data limited detectable features. In a later analysis, HLA-associated TCR beta chains showed more clonal expansion and lower generation probabilities than non-associated chains that were equally common. Linkage disequilibrium might explain the correlated functional status among segregating V segments, but an unknown experimental factor could not be ruled out. In both the original and validation cohorts, the classifier was reported to diagnose cytomegalovirus status with high specificity and sensitivity. Most CMV-associated TCR beta chains appeared to be HLA-restricted in a later analysis, and the HLA associations seemed to be driven largely by CMV exposure. Most TCR sequences were seen in very few donors, while some public TCRs were found in many individuals. In an earlier analysis of 450 to 750 of the donors, most TCR beta V segments appeared in productive rearrangements about 87% or about 30% of the time, broadly matching IMGT annotations. A further reported finding was that TCR beta sequences accurately predicted the HLA-A and HLA-B alleles for most subjects in the first cohort. CMV serostatus was the only immune exposure information available for the cohort. When HLA alleles, especially DR and DQ, strongly co-occurred, TCR associations were difficult to assign to individual alleles. Because counts were too low, seventeen rarely observed V segments, including chromosome 9 orphons, were excluded from the earlier analysis of 587 of the donors. A total of some 180 TCR beta chains were listed by the study as associated with cytomegalovirus. HLA typing was unavailable for some donors at each locus, so association tests used only the typed subset. Presence/absence analyses assumed roughly uniform sequencing depth across donors, an assumption that may not hold. According to a later analysis, parvovirus B19, influenza, CMV and Epstein-Barr virus appeared linked to several top co-occurrence clusters. In a later analysis, around 17,000 TCR beta sequences were associated with specific HLA alleles at a false discovery rate of 0.05. In a later genetic analysis, fewer N-insertions in productive TCRs were reported among donors in an Asian-associated ancestry cluster than the approximately 670-donor mean. A group of highly shared sequence variants was considered likely to be a technical artifact of the sequencing pipeline. The 87-base-pair reads could not distinguish some IMGT-functional V segments, including TRBV6-2 and TRBV6-3, so those segments were excluded.

There are 13 amino acids in the CDR3, from cysteine to phenylalanine inclusive. CDR3 DNA only is kept here, 39 bases in frame from base 1. After removal of 3 bases from V and 7 bases from J, the junction retains 3 bases not matched to a gene. In the germline V gene, CDR1 corresponds to SGHTA and CDR2 to FQGNSA. This TCR was recovered from a man between 18 and 29 years old in good health and CMV-seronegative. The rearranged segments are TRBV7-2 and TRBJ1-1; TRBD1 lines up with 9 middle nucleotides. Sample: PBMCs. The CDR3 sequence is CASSFQTGGEAFF. In nucleotides, the sequence is TGTGCCAGCAGCTTCCAGACAGGGGGTGAAGCTTTCTTT.